A selection of T cell receptor beta chains follows, all from one sample in a study of blood T cell repertoires in COVID-19. Some clones are missing from TCRdb's copy, which holds only in-frame ones; the method was immunoSEQ multiplex PCR. The sample lists more than 250,000 clones, 70% to 90% occurring once. The sequenced sample consisted of PBMCs or T cells enriched from blood (not recorded which). These receptors all come from a woman aged 40 to 55 with acute COVID-19. Both conserved end residues are part of each CDR3. A D gene is named only where the DNA matches it firmly. Size is omitted from some rows. Given values are once, few, many or a class for expanded clones.

d_gene	abundance	v_gene	j_gene	CDR3nt	CDR3aa
.	.	TRBV19	TRBJ2-5	TGTGCCAGTAGTTACTCTGCGGGGGAGACCCAGTACTTC	CASSYSAGETQYF
TRBD1	.	TRBV5-1	TRBJ1-5	TGCGCCAGCAGCTTGGGGCAGGGGGGAAATCAGCCCCAGCATTTT	CASSLGQGGNQPQHF
.	.	TRBV24-1	TRBJ2-2	TGTGCCACCAGTGATCTCCCTCTAGCGATGAACACCGGGGAGCTGTTTTTT	CATSDLPLAMNTGELFF
TRBD2	.	TRBV5-5	TRBJ2-1	TGTGCCAGCAGTTGGAGCGGGAGTGACTCCTACAATGAGCAGTTCTTC	CASSWSGSDSYNEQFF
.	.	TRBV6-2/TRBV6-3	TRBJ1-3	TGTGCCAGCAGTTACCGGCGGCTCTCTGGAAACACCATATATTTT	CASSYRRLSGNTIYF
TRBD1	.	TRBV19	TRBJ1-2	TGTGCCAGTAGTAATGCCCAGACAGGGAACTATGGCTACACCTTC	CASSNAQTGNYGYTF
TRBD2	.	TRBV9	TRBJ2-2	TGTGCCAGCAGCGTAGGCGGGAGGAACACCGGGGAGCTGTTTTTT	CASSVGGRNTGELFF
.	.	TRBV10-3	TRBJ2-5	TGTGCCATCAGTGATTCTAGCGCTGGGACCCAGTACTTC	CAISDSSAGTQYF
.	once	TRBV6-5	TRBJ2-2	TGTGCCAGCAGTTACACGACCCGGGGGACCGGGGAGCTGTTTTTT	CASSYTTRGTGELFF
TRBD2	.	TRBV18	TRBJ2-1	TGTGCCAGCTCACCAATCGCGGGAGGCTCGGGAGAGCAGTTCTTC	CASSPIAGGSGEQFF
TRBD1	.	TRBV6-2/TRBV6-3	TRBJ2-1	TGTGCCAGCAGTCACACACCGGGACAGCGGTCCGGTGAGCAGTTCTTC	CASSHTPGQRSGEQFF
TRBD2	once	TRBV4-1	TRBJ2-3	TGCGCCAGCAGCTTTCGGACTAGCGGGATCACAGATACGCAGTATTTT	CASSFRTSGITDTQYF